One sample yielded the 12 T cell receptor beta chains listed below, sequenced in a study of cytomegalovirus exposure and HLA in healthy donors. The PCR made use of 60 Vbeta and 13 Jbeta primers. Sequenced by immunoSEQ multiplex PCR; TCRdb stores in-frame clones only, minus some. Found here are under 150,000 clones, less than 85% of them singletons; the top ten hold 8.8%. Sequencing used PBMCs. These receptors came from a woman aged 45-65 years in good health and CMV-seropositive.

The chain uses TRBV5-4 and TRBJ2-3; 9 positions agree with TRBD1. V was clipped by 0 bases and J by 5 bases; unmatched bases: 7. In germline, CDR1 is SGHNT, CDR2 YYREEE (reference sequence). The CDR3 runs to 16 residues. CDR3 sequence reads: CASSLALSTGGDTQYF. Written as DNA, the CDR3 is TGTGCCAGCAGCTTGGCCTTATCGACAGGGGGAGATACGCAGTATTTT.

The chain recombines TRBV7-2 with TRBJ2-7; TRBD1 is a possible D gene (5 bases). The CDR3 contains 15 residues. V lost 2 bases to trimming and J lost 3 bases, with 14 bases between them. Germline V gene data show CDR1 as SGHTA and CDR2 as FQGNSA. CDR3 loop: CASSLSQGPFYEQYF. The CDR3, as DNA: TGTGCCAGCAGCTTAAGCCAGGGCCCTTTCTACGAGCAGTACTTC.

In its sample, this clone was seen a few times. The V call is TRBV19, the J call TRBJ2-4, with 7 nucleotides matching TRBD1. Trimming removed 6 bases from V and 8 bases from J; junction bases left unmatched: 4. The CDR3 sequence is 12 residues long. Germline values: CDR1 LNHDA, CDR2 SQIVND (reference sequence). This CDR3 reads CASSQQGYIQYF. DNA for the CDR3: TGTGCCAGTAGCCAACAGGGGTACATTCAGTACTTC.

This rearrangement joins TRBV27 to TRBJ2-6; 7 nucleotides align to TRBD1. Germline V gene lookup returns CDR1 MNHEY and CDR2 SMNVEV (reference sequence). V shed 5 bases and J 0 bases; nucleotides not matched to a gene: 7. The CDR3 covers 17 residues. The CDR3 coding sequence is TGTGCCAGCAGTCGAGGGACAGACACCTCTGGGGCCAACGTCCTGACTTTC. Its protein is CASSRGTDTSGANVLTF.

The count of this clone is one. The CDR3 DNA reads TGTGCCAGCAAGAGAGCGGGTTCAAACTATGGCTACACCTTC. Translated: CASKRAGSNYGYTF. The chain is built from TRBV6-6 and TRBJ1-2; D call uncertain. Germline-derived CDR1 and CDR2 are MNHNY and SVGAGI (reference sequence). This CDR3 has 14 amino acids. V was trimmed by 7 bases and J by 2 bases, leaving 14 bases between them.

V gene TRBV6-5 combines with J gene TRBJ2-7; 7 bases agree with TRBD1. Germline values: CDR1 MNHEY, CDR2 SVGAGI. CDR3 length equals 12 residues. V was pared by 6 bases and J by 5 bases, with 4 bases of the junction left unmatched. CDR3 sequence reads: CASRRTGDEQYF. For the CDR3, the DNA is TGTGCCAGCAGAAGGACAGGAGACGAGCAGTACTTC.

This clone was detected once. The chain employs TRBV19 and TRBJ2-7; 9 positions agree with TRBD1. This CDR3 is built from 14 residues. J lost 7 bases, V lost 5 bases, and 9 bases had no gene match. CDR1 is LNHDA and CDR2 is SQIVND in the germline V gene (reference sequence). CDR3 DNA sequence: TGTGCCAGTAGTTGGGACAGGGTCCAAGGGGAGCAGTACTTC. Translation gives CASSWDRVQGEQYF.

The chain couples TRBV6-1 to TRBJ2-7, with TRBD1 identical over 7 bases. Germline V gene lookup returns CDR1 MNHNS and CDR2 SASEGT. The CDR3 has 14 amino acids. Trimming at V came to 6 bases and at J to 3 bases, leaving 8 bases not matched to a gene. CDR3 in amino acids: CASRQDRPSYEQYF. The CDR3 coding sequence is TGTGCCAGCAGACAGGACAGGCCTAGCTACGAGCAGTACTTC.

The rearrangement links TRBV30 to TRBJ2-3; TRBD1 matches at 8 bases. Trimming removed 0 bases from V and 3 bases from J; junction bases left unmatched: 5. The CDR3 length is 15 residues. CDR1 is GTSNPN, CDR2 SVGIG, per germline (reference sequence). The CDR3 DNA is TGTGCCTGGAGTGTCGACAGGGGTTGGACAGATACGCAGTATTTT. It specifies CAWSVDRGWTDTQYF.

There are a few counts of this clone. The gene calls are TRBV18 and TRBJ1-4, with D perhaps matching TRBD1 (5 bases). This CDR3 has 15 amino acids. Germline V gene sequence: CDR1 KGHSH, CDR2 LQKENI. V lost 0 bases to trimming and J lost 7 bases, with 12 bases between them. This CDR3 reads CASSPPEGRSEKLFF. For the CDR3, the DNA is TGTGCCAGCTCACCACCAGAGGGGAGGAGTGAAAAACTGTTTTTT.

The chain joins TRBV2 to TRBJ2-2; the D gene is possibly TRBD2 (6 bases). The germline V gene encodes CDR1 SNHLY and CDR2 FYNNEI. V shed 3 bases and J shed 5 bases, with 10 bases lying between them. The CDR3 contains 14 residues. Written as DNA, the CDR3 is TGTGCCAGCAGTGAGGCACTAGCAACCGGGGAGCTGTTTTTT. As protein: CASSEALATGELFF.

This chain connects TRBV11-2 to TRBJ1-6, with D possibly matching TRBD1 (5 bases). The CDR3 covers 14 residues. The V gene lost 5 bases and the J gene lost 10 bases, with 15 bases spanning the gap. CDR1 and CDR2 from the germline V gene are SGHAT and FQNNGV. The CDR3 DNA reads as TGTGCCAGCAGCCTGGGATCGGGGGTGTCACCCCTCCACTTT. Residues: CASSLGSGVSPLHF. Full variable domain (rest looked up from reference TRBV11-2 and TRBJ1-6): EAGVAQSPRYKIIEKRQSVAFWCNPISGHATLYWYQQILGQGPKLLIQFQNNGVVDDSQLPKDRFSAERLKGVDSTLKIQPAKLEDSAVYLCASSLGSGVSPLHFGNGTRLTVT.